This T cell receptor (beta chain) was captured by sequencing in a study of post-analysis software for immune sequencing data. About the study: Disease trajectories encompassed relapsing-remitting, secondary progressive and progressive-relapsing multiple sclerosis.

Study outcomes and limitations: There were roughly 5 TRBV segments more frequent in patients than controls, and TRBV5-6, TRBV5-1 and TRBV20-1 were among them. Compared against controls, patients with multiple sclerosis displayed significantly lower normalized Chao1 diversity.

Concerning this clonotype: Its matching antigen is unknown.

Per the germline V gene, CDR1 is DFQATT and CDR2 is SNEGSKA (reference sequence). Trimming took 1 base from V and 2 from J; bases not matched to a gene: 5. The CDR3 consists of 14 residues. Unique-molecular-identifier-tagged TCR beta cDNA libraries were used. T cells numbering about 0.95 to 10 million yielded roughly 0.5 million cDNA molecules. Each CDR3 protein gets one entry after TCRdb re-called the PCR reads with MiXCR. The top ten clones hold 4% to 5% of a sample with around 710,000 distinct CDR3 sequences, under 60% of them seen once. V usage is TRBV20-1 and J usage is TRBJ2-7; TRBD2 aligns across 7 bases. The TCR originated in a girl aged 10 to 17 with multiple sclerosis. Sequenced material: blood. The DNA of the CDR3 is TGCAGTGCTAGAGGAATGGGACTAACCTACGAGCAGTACTTC. As protein: CSARGMGLTYEQYF.